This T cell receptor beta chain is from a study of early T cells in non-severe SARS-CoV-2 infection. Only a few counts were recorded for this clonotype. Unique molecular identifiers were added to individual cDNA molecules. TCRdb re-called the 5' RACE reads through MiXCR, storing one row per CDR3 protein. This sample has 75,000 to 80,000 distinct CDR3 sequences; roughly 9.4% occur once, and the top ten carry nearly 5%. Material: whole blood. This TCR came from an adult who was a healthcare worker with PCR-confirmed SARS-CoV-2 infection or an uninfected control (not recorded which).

The CDR3 loop reads CASSLQAGSSGNTIYF. DNA of the CDR3: TGTGCCAGCAGTTTACAGGCAGGGAGCTCTGGAAACACCATATATTTT. The rearrangement links TRBV12-3 or TRBV12-4 to TRBJ1-3; TRBD1 might be the D (5 bases). V was pared by 2 bases and J by 0 bases, with 11 bases between. There are 16 residues in the CDR3.